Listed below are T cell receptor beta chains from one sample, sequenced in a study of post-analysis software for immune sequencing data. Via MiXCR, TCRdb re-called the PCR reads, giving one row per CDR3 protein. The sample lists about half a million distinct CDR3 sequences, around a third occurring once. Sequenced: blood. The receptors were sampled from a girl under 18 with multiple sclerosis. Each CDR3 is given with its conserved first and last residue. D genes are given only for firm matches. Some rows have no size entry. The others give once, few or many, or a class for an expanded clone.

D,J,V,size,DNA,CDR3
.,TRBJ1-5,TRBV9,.,TGTGCCAGCAGCGACTCTACAGGGCCCGATCAGCCCCAGCATTTT,CASSDSTGPDQPQHF
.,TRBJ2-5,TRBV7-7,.,TGTGCTAGCAGCTTTGACATAACGGAGACCCAGTACTTC,CASSFDITETQYF
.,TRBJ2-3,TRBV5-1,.,TGCGCCAGCAGCGAAGAAAGGGGCTTTCTCACAGATACGCAGTATTTT,CASSEERGFLTDTQYF
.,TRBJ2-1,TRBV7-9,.,TGTGCCAGCAGCTCGACTAGCTCCTACAATGAGCAGTTCTTC,CASSSTSSYNEQFF
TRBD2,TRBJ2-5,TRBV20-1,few,TGCAGTGCTAGTAGGGCTAGCGGAAAAGAGACCCAGTACTTC,CSASRASGKETQYF
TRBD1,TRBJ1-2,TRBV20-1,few,TGCAGTGCTAGACTCTCAGGACAGGGGCAATTCTATGGCTACACCTTC,CSARLSGQGQFYGYTF
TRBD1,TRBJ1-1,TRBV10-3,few,TGTGCCATCAGGGGGACAGGTGAAGCTTTCTTT,CAIRGTGEAFF
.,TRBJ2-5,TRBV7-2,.,TGTGCCAGCACCTTCGGAGAGACCCAGTACTTC,CASTFGETQYF
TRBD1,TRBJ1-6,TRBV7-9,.,TGTGCCAGCAGCTCCAGGGGGGGACAGGGGGCGTCCTATAATTCACCCCTCCACTTT,CASSSRGGQGASYNSPLHF
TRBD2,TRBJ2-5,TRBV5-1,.,TGCGCCAGCAGCAGTAGCGGGGGGGCTTTAGAGACCCAGTACTTC,CASSSSGGALETQYF
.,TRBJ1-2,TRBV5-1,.,TGCGCCAGCAGCTTGTCAGGGGCCAATACTTATGGCTACACCTTC,CASSLSGANTYGYTF
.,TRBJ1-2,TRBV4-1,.,TGCGCCAGCAGCCAAGATCTTGGCGGATACTATGGCTACACCTTC,CASSQDLGGYYGYTF
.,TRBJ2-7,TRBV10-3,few,TGTGCCATCGGCACCGGGACCCTCGAGCAGTACTTC,CAIGTGTLEQYF
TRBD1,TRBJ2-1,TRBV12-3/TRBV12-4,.,TGTGCCAGCAGAAAATTCCGGGACAGGGGGCTGAGCTCCTACAATGAGCAGTTCTTC,CASRKFRDRGLSSYNEQFF
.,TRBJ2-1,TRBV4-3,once,TGCGCCAGCAGCCAAACGTTGCGGGGTCTGTACAATGAGCAGTTCTTC,CASSQTLRGLYNEQFF
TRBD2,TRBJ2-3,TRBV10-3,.,TGTGCCATCAGTGAGTTCACTAGCGGGGTAAGGACTACGCAGTATTTT,CAISEFTSGVRTTQYF
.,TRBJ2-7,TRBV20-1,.,TGCAGTGCTACCGGCCGGCAGGCTGGCTACGAGCAGTACTTC,CSATGRQAGYEQYF
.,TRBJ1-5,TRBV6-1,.,TGTGCCAGCAAACCAGAGGGATATAGCAATCAGCCTCAGCATTTT,CASKPEGYSNQPQHF
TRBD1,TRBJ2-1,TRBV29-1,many,TGCAGCGCTTCCCCAGTAGGGACAGGGAAGGGCAATGAGCAGTTCTTC,CSASPVGTGKGNEQFF
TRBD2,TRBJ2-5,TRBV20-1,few,TGCAGTGCCCTAGCGGTCCAAGAGACCCAGTACTTC,CSALAVQETQYF
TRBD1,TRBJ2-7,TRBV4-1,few,TGCGCCAGCAGCCAAGTCCGGACAGGGGGATCCTACGAGCAGTACTTC,CASSQVRTGGSYEQYF
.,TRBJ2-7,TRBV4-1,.,TGCGCCAGCAGCCAGACCCAGGGTTACGAGCAGTACTTC,CASSQTQGYEQYF
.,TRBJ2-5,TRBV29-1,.,TGCAGCGCCGATCTCGGGGGCGCCAGGGGGACCCAGTACTTC,CSADLGGARGTQYF
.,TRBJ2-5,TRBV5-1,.,TGCGCCAGCAGCTATTACGACCAAGAGACCCAGTACTTC,CASSYYDQETQYF
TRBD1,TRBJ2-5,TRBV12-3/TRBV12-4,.,TGTGCCAGCAGCCCACAGGGGGTCCAAGAGACCCAGTACTTC,CASSPQGVQETQYF
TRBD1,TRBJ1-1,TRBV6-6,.,TGTGCCAGCAGTTGGGGGGAGGGACAGACGAACACTGAAGCTTTCTTT,CASSWGEGQTNTEAFF
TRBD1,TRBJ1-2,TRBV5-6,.,TGTGCCAGCAGCCCTCGGACAGGGGGCGGCTACACCTTC,CASSPRTGGGYTF
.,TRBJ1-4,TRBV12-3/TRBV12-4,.,TGTGCCAGCAGCCCCGATGTGGATGGTGAAAAACTGTTTTTT,CASSPDVDGEKLFF
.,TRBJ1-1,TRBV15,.,TGTGCCACCAGCAGGGAAAGGAACACTGAAGCTTTCTTT,CATSRERNTEAFF
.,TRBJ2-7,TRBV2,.,TGTGCCAGCAGAGAAACCACACCAGGGTCCCTCTACTACGAGCAGTACTTC,CASRETTPGSLYYEQYF
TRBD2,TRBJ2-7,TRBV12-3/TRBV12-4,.,TGTGCCAGCAGTCCCCCTCTCAGCGGGGGACGAAGGGGGGAGCAGTACTTC,CASSPPLSGGRRGEQYF